This TCR beta chain was found in a study of T cells in Graves' hyperthyroidism and ophthalmopathy. Points from the study as a whole: Researchers report that a 13 V-J model separated ophthalmopathy from stable hyperthyroidism.

At least ten counts were recorded for this clonotype. As yet, its antigen is unknown. Every diagnosis used clinical symptoms, serum thyroxine and TRAb, thyroid ultrasound and orbital computed tomography. Fresh peripheral blood, less than 11 ml of it, supplied the PBMCs. From RNA transcripts, TCR beta CDR3 regions were amplified. When the TCR CDR3 underwent first-round RT-PCR, the HTBI primer set was used. MiXCR, applied by TCRdb to the multiplex PCR reads, yields one record per CDR3 protein. The sample contains roughly 560,000 distinct CDR3 sequences, roughly 15% of which appear only once. V lost 3 bases, J lost 5 bases, and 11 bases lay in between. CDR1 is DFQATT and CDR2 is SNEGSKA in the germline V gene (reference sequence). There are 12 residues in the CDR3.

This TCR came from a woman in her 40s with Graves' ophthalmopathy. The rearrangement links TRBV20-1 to TRBJ2-7; D may match TRBD1 or TRBD2 (5 bases each). Sequenced: blood. This chain's CDR3 is CSASGLGDEQYF. The CDR3 DNA reads TGCAGTGCTAGTGGTCTGGGGGACGAGCAGTACTTC.